The 28 T cell receptor beta chains in this list originate from one sample, sequenced in a study of early T cells in non-severe SARS-CoV-2 infection. MiXCR, applied by TCRdb to the 5' RACE reads, yields one record per CDR3 protein. This table has about 40,000 distinct CDR3 sequences, 23% appearing once. The sample consisted of whole blood, taken at baseline. The source is an adult who was a healthcare worker with PCR-confirmed SARS-CoV-2 infection or an uninfected control (not recorded which).

The J gene is TRBJ2-2, the V gene TRBV14, with TRBD2 as a possible D gene (6 bases). Trimming took 4 bases from V and 5 from J, leaving 11 bases between them. The CDR3 is 14 amino acids. Germline CDR1 SGHDN, CDR2 FVKESK. The CDR3 spells CASSRRRDTGELFF. CDR3 in DNA: TGTGCCAGCAGCCGAAGGAGGGATACCGGGGAGCTGTTTTTT.

This chain links TRBV7-7 with TRBJ2-2; the match to TRBD2 covers 7 bases. Looked up from germline, CDR1 is SSHAT and CDR2 is FNYEAQ (reference sequence). The V and J ends lost 5 bases and 4 bases, in that order; junction bases with no gene match: 10. This CDR3 region has 16 residues. For the CDR3, the DNA is TGTGCCAGCAGCGGACGAGCGGGGCTCAGCACCGGGGAGCTGTTTTTT. Translation: CASSGRAGLSTGELFF.

The genes are TRBV7-8 and TRBJ1-2; 7 positions agree with TRBD1. The CDR3 length is 13 residues. Trimming removed 1 base from V and 8 bases from J; junction bases left unmatched: 4. Germline assignment: CDR1 SGHVS and CDR2 FQNEAQ. The chain's CDR3 is CASSLDRGNGYTF. DNA of the CDR3: TGTGCCAGCAGCTTAGACAGGGGCAACGGCTACACCTTC.

The rearrangement joins TRBV10-1 to TRBJ2-1; the D gene is possibly TRBD1 (5 bases). V was shortened by 0 bases and J by 12 bases, with 12 bases between the two germline ends. This CDR3 has 13 residues. The germline CDR1 and CDR2 sequences are WNHNN and SYGVQD (reference sequence). The CDR3: CASSESLAGLQFF. The CDR3 bases are TGCGCCAGCAGTGAGTCGCTGGCAGGGCTGCAGTTCTTC.

This clonotype occurred a few times. The chain couples TRBV7-8 to TRBJ1-1; D gene unclear. From germline, CDR1 is SGHVS and CDR2 FQNEAQ. V lost 5 bases, J lost 1 base, and 8 bases lay in between. This CDR3 has 13 residues. CDR3 coding DNA: TGTGCCAGCAGCCACGGACCGAACACTGAAGCTTTCTTT. Protein: CASSHGPNTEAFF.

Note on this clonotype: A junction end diverges from the germline sequence, so it may reflect a read error. This chain uses TRBV5-1 with TRBJ2-1; TRBD2 matches at 7 bases. This CDR3 contains 15 residues. Germline values: CDR1 SGHRS, CDR2 YFSETQ. In DNA form, the CDR3 reads TGCGCCTGCAGTTCCGGCGGGGGCTCCTACAATGAGCAGTTCTTC. This translates into CACSSGGGSYNEQFF.

V and J are TRBV11-3 and TRBJ2-7; 7 bases agree with TRBD1. Germline V gene sequence: CDR1 SGHNT, CDR2 YENEEA. The V gene end was trimmed by 5 bases and the J gene end by 1 base; junction bases not matched to a gene: 8. The length of the CDR3 is 15 residues. This CDR3 reads CASSPPGTDSYEQYF. The DNA of the CDR3 is TGTGCCAGCAGCCCACCCGGGACAGATTCCTACGAGCAGTACTTC.

This clonotype was detected a few times. This chain joins TRBV19 and TRBJ2-3, with 7 bases lining up with TRBD1. The junction had 16 bases not matched to a gene; V was cut back by 10 bases and J by 6 bases. Per the germline V gene, CDR1 is LNHDA and CDR2 is SQIVND (reference sequence). CDR3 length: 15 amino acids. As DNA, the CDR3 is TGTGCCACTAAAAAGGGACAGCTGGGTGGGGATACGCAGTATTTT. This gives the protein CATKKGQLGGDTQYF.

The chain has TRBV21-1 and TRBJ1-5; the table's D call of TRBD1 was not tested on the DNA. TRBV21-1 is a pseudogene. The CDR3 is made up of 18 amino acids. The CDR3 region is CASSKKDRGRRGNQPQHF. For the CDR3, the DNA is TGTGCCAGCAGCAAAAAGGACAGGGGGCGGAGGGGCAATCAGCCCCAGCATTTT.

V and J are TRBV7-7 and TRBJ2-5, with D unclear. Looked up from germline, CDR1 is SSHAT and CDR2 is FNYEAQ (reference sequence). V lost 5 bases, J lost 1 base, and 11 bases lay in between. CDR3 length: 14 amino acids. This CDR3 reads CASSPNEAQETQYF. CDR3 coding DNA: TGTGCCAGCAGCCCAAACGAGGCCCAAGAGACCCAGTACTTC.

This clonotype has a handful of counts. The chain has TRBV2 and TRBJ1-1; unclear D gene. CDR3 size: 10 residues. Germline V gives CDR1 SNHLY, CDR2 FYNNEI. The V end lost 6 bases, the J end lost 10 bases, and 9 bases lay between the germline ends. CDR3 region: CASSLGPAFF. In DNA, the CDR3 is TGTGCCAGCAGCCTAGGGCCAGCTTTCTTT.

The chain uses TRBV7-9 and TRBJ1-2; 8 nucleotides match TRBD1. CDR1 is SEHNR, CDR2 FQNEAQ, per germline (reference sequence). V lost 4 bases and J lost 6; bases outside the gene matches: 10. The CDR3 runs to 15 residues. In nucleotides, the CDR3 is TGTGCCAGCAGCTGGACAGGGAGGCCCTTCAATGGCTACACCTTC. Its protein is CASSWTGRPFNGYTF.

This clonotype was detected a few times. The V call is TRBV7-6, the J call TRBJ2-3; 9 bases match TRBD1. Germline trimming cut 5 bases from V and 0 bases from J; bases unmatched to any gene: 6. There are 16 residues in the CDR3. Per germline, CDR1 SGHVS and CDR2 FNYEAQ. The CDR3 DNA is TGTGCCAGCAGCCCGACCGGGACAGGGAGCACAGATACGCAGTATTTT. Protein: CASSPTGTGSTDTQYF. Supplemented by reference TRBV7-6 and TRBJ2-3, the full variable domain reads GAGVSQSPRYKVTKRGQDVALRCDPISGHVSLYWYRQALGQGPEFLTYFNYEAQQDKSGLPNDRFSAERPEGSISTLTIQRTEQRDSAMYRCASSPTGTGSTDTQYFGPGTRLTVL.

V and J are TRBV19 and TRBJ2-2, with TRBD1 as a possible D gene (6 bases). Trimming took 1 base from V and 9 from J, leaving 9 bases between them. CDR3 size: 13 residues. Per the germline V gene, CDR1 is LNHDA and CDR2 is SQIVND (reference sequence). CDR3: CASSIGTARELFF. The CDR3 DNA reads as TGTGCCAGTAGTATAGGGACAGCCCGGGAGCTGTTTTTT.

The chain joins TRBV20-1 to TRBJ2-7; tentatively, D is TRBD1 (5 bases). The germline V gene has CDR1 DFQATT and CDR2 SNEGSKA (reference sequence). The CDR3 has 14 amino acids. Trimming left V 0 bases short and J 3 bases short, with 12 bases between. CDR3 residues: CSARDRDRIYEQYF. In nucleotides, the CDR3 is TGCAGTGCTAGAGACCGTGACAGAATCTACGAGCAGTACTTC.

The table lists this clonotype with a few counts. The rearrangement links TRBV7-9 to TRBJ2-3; perhaps D is TRBD1 or TRBD2 (5 bases each). This CDR3 has 13 amino acids. From germline, CDR1 is SEHNR and CDR2 FQNEAQ (reference sequence). The ends were cut back, 6 bases at V and 2 bases at J, with 9 bases in the middle. Here the CDR3 DNA reads TGTGCCAGCAGAACCGGGGCCACAGATACGCAGTATTTT. Translating it yields CASRTGATDTQYF. Complete variable domain (other parts from reference TRBV7-9 and TRBJ2-3): DTGVSQNPRHKITKRGQNVTFRCDPISEHNRLYWYRQTLGQGPEFLTYFQNEAQLEKSRLLSDRFSAERPKGSFSTLEIQRTEQGDSAMYLCASRTGATDTQYFGPGTRLTVL.

This clonotype was recorded a few times. The rearrangement joins TRBV5-4 to TRBJ1-2; no firm D call. V dropped 4 bases and J dropped 6 bases, with 19 bases sitting between them. CDR1 SGHNT and CDR2 YYREEE come from the germline V gene (reference sequence). The CDR3 is 15 residues long. This CDR3 is CASSDDTGIRDGYTF. CDR3 DNA: TGTGCCAGCAGCGACGACACGGGAATCCGTGATGGCTACACCTTC.

This clonotype was counted a few times. The V call is TRBV12-3 or TRBV12-4, the J call TRBJ1-5; 9 bases are a match to TRBD1. CDR3 size: 16 residues. The V and J ends lost 0 bases and 4 bases, in that order; junction bases with no gene match: 4. CDR3 in DNA: TGTGCCAGCAGTTTAGCGTGGACAGGGGCAAATCAGCCCCAGCATTTT. Translation: CASSLAWTGANQPQHF.

This clonotype was seen a handful of times. The chain carries TRBV5-1 and TRBJ2-7; D unclear. V lost 1 base and J 2 bases, leaving 10 bases between the germline ends. CDR1 is SGHRS and CDR2 is YFSETQ in the germline V gene. The CDR3 extends over 14 amino acids. CDR3 protein: CASSLSRVAYEQYF. CDR3 nucleotide sequence: TGCGCCAGCAGCTTGTCTAGGGTAGCCTACGAGCAGTACTTC.

At least ten counts were recorded for this clonotype. V gene TRBV9 combines with J gene TRBJ1-5, with D maybe TRBD1 (6 bases). The CDR3 runs 15 residues. Trimming cost V 1 base and J 5 bases, with 13 bases left between them. Germline CDR1 and CDR2: SGDLS and YYNGEE. The CDR3 is CASSVSGVVDQPQHF. The CDR3 DNA is TGTGCCAGCAGCGTATCAGGGGTAGTGGATCAGCCCCAGCATTTT.

This clonotype was counted only a few times. This sequence joins TRBV6-1 and TRBJ2-1; D is unclear. Trimming cost V 3 bases and J 9 bases, with 9 bases left between them. This CDR3 has 12 amino acids. Per the germline V gene, CDR1 is MNHNS and CDR2 is SASEGT. CDR3 nucleotides: TGTGCCAGCAGTGATTTGAGGCCTGAGCAGTTCTTC. This encodes CASSDLRPEQFF.

The chain employs TRBV18 and TRBJ1-5; a weak D match, TRBD1 (5 bases). The CDR3 consists of 15 residues. Trimming took 5 bases from V and 7 from J, leaving 18 bases between them. Per the germline V gene, CDR1 is KGHSH and CDR2 is LQKENI. The CDR3 sequence is CASSTISGRGQPQHF. The DNA of the CDR3 is TGTGCCAGCTCAACCATATCGGGGCGAGGGCAGCCCCAGCATTTT.

This clonotype showed up just a few times. The chain carries TRBV29-1 and TRBJ1-1; possible D gene TRBD1, 5 bases. In germline, CDR1 is SQVTM, CDR2 ANQGSEA. The CDR3 extends over 13 amino acids. The V end was cut by 4 bases, the J end by 4 bases, with 13 bases between. CDR3 DNA sequence: TGCAGCGTTGGGGGCACCTATGGCACTGAAGCTTTCTTT. This translates into CSVGGTYGTEAFF. Full variable domain (missing parts from reference TRBV29-1 and TRBJ1-1): SAVISQKPSRDICQRGTSLTIQCQVDSQVTMMFWYRQQPGQSLTLIATANQGSEATYESGFVIDKFPISRPNLTFSTLTVSNMSPEDSSIYLCSVGGTYGTEAFFGQGTRLTVV.

There are a few counts of this clonotype. The rearrangement links TRBV18 to TRBJ1-2; D gene unclear. Trimming took 1 base from V and 2 from J, leaving 8 bases between them. Germline V gene sequence: CDR1 KGHSH, CDR2 LQKENI. The CDR3 is 14 amino acids. CDR3 region: CASSPREANYGYTF. CDR3 DNA: TGTGCCAGCTCACCACGGGAGGCGAACTATGGCTACACCTTC.

The V and J genes are TRBV7-2 and TRBJ1-2; 9 nucleotides match TRBD1. With V trimmed by 10 bases and J by 8 bases, 11 bases remained unmatched. The CDR3 extends over 13 amino acids. In germline, CDR1 is SGHTA, CDR2 FQGNSA. The DNA of the CDR3 is TGTGCCACCGAGAGGACAGGGGAACAGGGCTACACCTTC. Encoded protein: CATERTGEQGYTF. Complete variable domain (other parts from reference TRBV7-2 and TRBJ1-2): GAGVSQSPSNKVTEKGKDVELRCDPISGHTALYWYRQSLGQGLEFLIYFQGNSAPDKSGLPSDRFSAERTGGSVSTLTIQRTQQEDSAVYLCATERTGEQGYTFGSGTRLTVV.

This clonotype was counted only a few times. V is TRBV20-1 and J is TRBJ2-7; no definite D call. Germline assignment: CDR1 DFQATT and CDR2 SNEGSKA (reference sequence). V lost 0 bases to trimming and J lost 0 bases, with 15 bases between them. The CDR3 is 16 residues long. The chain's CDR3 is CSARDYVAGDSYEQYF. DNA for the CDR3: TGCAGTGCTAGAGATTACGTGGCAGGTGACTCCTACGAGCAGTACTTC.

This chain joins TRBV20-1 and TRBJ1-1; D may be TRBD1 (5 bases). This CDR3 has 13 residues. Looked up from germline, CDR1 is DFQATT and CDR2 is SNEGSKA (reference sequence). With 5 bases removed from V and 2 bases from J, the gap between germline ends came to 12 bases. The CDR3 region is CSAAGGANTEAFF. Written as DNA, the CDR3 is TGCAGTGCTGCGGGAGGGGCTAACACTGAAGCTTTCTTT.

This clonotype has more than one count but fewer than ten. The V call is TRBV12-3 or TRBV12-4, the J call TRBJ1-5; D gene ambiguous. Trimming left V 7 bases short and J 1 base short, with 5 bases between. The CDR3 runs to 12 residues. The chain's CDR3 is CASMGSNQPQHF. CDR3 coding DNA: TGTGCCAGCATGGGGAGCAATCAGCCCCAGCATTTT.